This is a list of T cell receptor beta chains from one sample in a study of blood T cells in healthy people across ages. One entry per CDR3 protein results from TCRdb running MiXCR on the 5' RACE reads. The sample contains 1,800,000 or so distinct CDR3 sequences, 30% to 40% of which appear only once. The sample was blood. The receptors derive from a human donor in good health. Each CDR3 is given with its conserved first and last residue. Each record gives: J gene, clone size, D gene, V gene, CDR3 protein, CDR3 DNA. D genes are given only for firm matches. Not all rows give a size; the values are once, few, many and, for expanded clones, a class.

J: TRBJ2-3; size: .; D: .; V: TRBV11-1; CDR3: CASSLARLDTQYF; DNA: TGTGCCAGCAGCTTAGCGCGTCTGGATACGCAGTATTTT
J: TRBJ2-3; size: .; D: .; V: TRBV12-5; CDR3: CASAGPADTQYF; DNA: TGTGCTAGTGCCGGCCCCGCAGATACGCAGTATTTT
J: TRBJ1-4; size: .; D: TRBD1; V: TRBV20-1; CDR3: CSARIRTGHEKLFF; DNA: TGCAGTGCTAGAATAAGGACAGGGCATGAAAAACTGTTTTTT
J: TRBJ2-3; size: few; D: TRBD2; V: TRBV9; CDR3: CASSVGPSGGADTQYF; DNA: TGTGCCAGCAGCGTAGGCCCTAGCGGGGGCGCAGATACGCAGTATTTT
J: TRBJ2-7; size: once; D: .; V: TRBV9; CDR3: CASSVQGFSYEQYF; DNA: TGTGCCAGCAGCGTTCAGGGGTTCTCCTACGAGCAGTACTTC
J: TRBJ1-1; size: .; D: TRBD1; V: TRBV5-1; CDR3: CASRTEGQGAFF; DNA: TGCGCCAGCAGAACAGAGGGACAGGGGGCTTTCTTT
J: TRBJ2-7; size: .; D: .; V: TRBV20-1; CDR3: CSAIPGSSLYEQYF; DNA: TGCAGTGCTATCCCCGGTTCATCTCTCTACGAGCAGTACTTC
J: TRBJ2-1; size: many; D: TRBD2; V: TRBV20-1; CDR3: CSARDSGDYNEQFF; DNA: TGCAGTGCTAGAGATAGCGGGGACTACAATGAGCAGTTCTTC
J: TRBJ2-7; size: many; D: .; V: TRBV7-2; CDR3: CASSLGSGTYEQYF; DNA: TGTGCCAGCAGCTTAGGATCAGGAACCTACGAGCAGTACTTC
J: TRBJ1-5; size: .; D: TRBD1; V: TRBV7-2; CDR3: CASSWGPGQGGQPQHF; DNA: TGTGCCAGCAGCTGGGGACCGGGACAGGGAGGTCAGCCCCAGCATTTT
J: TRBJ1-2; size: many; D: .; V: TRBV18; CDR3: CASSPGPLYGYTF; DNA: TGTGCCAGCTCACCCGGGCCTTTGTATGGCTACACCTTC
J: TRBJ1-2; size: .; D: .; V: TRBV2; CDR3: CASSDRTTWEGYTF; DNA: TGTGCCAGCAGTGACAGAACAACGTGGGAAGGCTACACCTTC
J: TRBJ1-4; size: .; D: TRBD1; V: TRBV6-1; CDR3: CASSDSGQGFEKLFF; DNA: TGTGCCAGCAGTGATTCGGGACAGGGTTTTGAAAAACTGTTTTTT
J: TRBJ2-7; size: few; D: .; V: TRBV20-1; CDR3: CSALPGAPYEQYF; DNA: TGCAGTGCTCTCCCCGGGGCACCCTACGAGCAGTACTTC
J: TRBJ2-1; size: .; D: .; V: TRBV4-3; CDR3: CASSQDPDRYNEQFF; DNA: TGCGCCAGCAGCCAAGATCCGGACAGATACAATGAGCAGTTCTTC
J: TRBJ2-1; size: many; D: .; V: TRBV20-1; CDR3: CSASGGVKRYEQFF; DNA: TGCAGTGCTAGTGGAGGGGTAAAGAGGTATGAGCAGTTCTTC
J: TRBJ2-1; size: few; D: TRBD1; V: TRBV12-3/TRBV12-4; CDR3: CASTMTGGVYEQFF; DNA: TGTGCCAGCACGATGACAGGGGGCGTATATGAGCAGTTCTTC
J: TRBJ1-2; size: .; D: .; V: TRBV5-1; CDR3: CASSLGTSPNYGYTF; DNA: TGCGCCAGCAGCTTGGGAACCTCCCCAAACTATGGCTACACCTTC
J: TRBJ2-7; size: .; D: .; V: TRBV6-6; CDR3: CASSYRGQGGEQYF; DNA: TGTGCCAGCAGTTACCGAGGGCAGGGGGGCGAGCAGTACTTC
J: TRBJ2-5; size: few; D: .; V: TRBV20-1; CDR3: CSARDFQGGGETQYF; DNA: TGCAGTGCTAGAGATTTTCAGGGGGGTGGGGAGACCCAGTACTTC
J: TRBJ2-1; size: .; D: .; V: TRBV20-1; CDR3: CSARTPLGLNEQFF; DNA: TGCAGTGCTAGGACGCCCCTAGGCCTCAATGAGCAGTTCTTC
J: TRBJ2-1; size: few; D: TRBD1; V: TRBV18; CDR3: CASSPTTGVDPIYNEQFF; DNA: TGTGCCAGCTCACCAACGACAGGGGTAGACCCCATCTACAATGAGCAGTTCTTC
J: TRBJ2-3; size: .; D: .; V: TRBV7-3; CDR3: CASSPKGTETDTQYF; DNA: TGTGCCAGCAGCCCCAAAGGGACGGAGACAGATACGCAGTATTTT
J: TRBJ1-1; size: .; D: .; V: TRBV7-9; CDR3: CASSHPGTGGTEAFF; DNA: TGTGCCAGCAGCCACCCGGGGACGGGGGGCACTGAAGCTTTCTTT
J: TRBJ2-6; size: few; D: .; V: TRBV13; CDR3: CASSLSRARGANVLTF; DNA: TGTGCCAGCAGCTTGAGCAGGGCTCGTGGGGCCAACGTCCTGACTTTC
J: TRBJ1-6; size: .; D: .; V: TRBV20-1; CDR3: CSARYPPSETMKNSPLHF; DNA: TGCAGTGCTAGATATCCCCCTTCCGAGACAATGAAGAATTCACCCCTCCACTTT
J: TRBJ1-1; size: .; D: .; V: TRBV20-1; CDR3: CSARVPGRNTEAFF; DNA: TGCAGTGCTAGAGTCCCGGGCAGAAACACTGAAGCTTTCTTT
J: TRBJ2-5; size: many; D: .; V: TRBV20-1; CDR3: CSARVEAETQYF; DNA: TGCAGTGCTAGAGTTGAGGCGGAGACCCAGTACTTC
J: TRBJ2-5; size: .; D: TRBD1; V: TRBV5-5; CDR3: CASSPAGHRGPETQYF; DNA: TGTGCCAGCAGCCCGGCGGGGCACAGGGGGCCAGAGACCCAGTACTTC
J: TRBJ2-5; size: many; D: .; V: TRBV7-6; CDR3: CASSHIQETQYF; DNA: TGTGCCAGCAGCCATATTCAAGAGACCCAGTACTTC
J: TRBJ2-5; size: .; D: TRBD1; V: TRBV5-1; CDR3: CASSLETGGRKTQYF; DNA: TGCGCCAGCAGCTTGGAAACAGGGGGCAGGAAGACCCAGTACTTC
J: TRBJ2-7; size: .; D: TRBD2; V: TRBV7-2; CDR3: CASSFDPGGLYNEQYF; DNA: TGTGCCAGCAGCTTTGACCCGGGGGGTCTCTACAATGAGCAGTACTTC
J: TRBJ2-7; size: .; D: TRBD1; V: TRBV11-3; CDR3: CASTSRDRAYEQYF; DNA: TGTGCCAGCACCTCCCGGGACAGGGCTTACGAGCAGTACTTC
J: TRBJ2-7; size: .; D: TRBD1; V: TRBV4-1; CDR3: CASSQEGQGGYEQYF; DNA: TGCGCCAGCAGCCAAGAAGGACAGGGTGGCTACGAGCAGTACTTC
J: TRBJ2-5; size: .; D: TRBD2; V: TRBV29-1; CDR3: CSVEEGGEETQYF; DNA: TGCAGCGTTGAAGAGGGAGGGGAAGAGACCCAGTACTTC
J: TRBJ1-5; size: .; D: .; V: TRBV4-1; CDR3: CASSPASRRNQPQHF; DNA: TGCGCCAGCAGCCCGGCATCCAGACGCAATCAGCCCCAGCATTTT
J: TRBJ1-6; size: .; D: .; V: TRBV20-1; CDR3: CSARDPFGQRLGSPLHF; DNA: TGCAGTGCTAGAGACCCCTTTGGTCAGAGGTTGGGTTCACCCCTCCACTTT
J: TRBJ2-1; size: .; D: TRBD1; V: TRBV4-1; CDR3: CASSARGQRDNEQFF; DNA: TGCGCCAGCAGCGCTCGGGGACAGCGCGACAATGAGCAGTTCTTC
J: TRBJ2-1; size: .; D: .; V: TRBV20-1; CDR3: CSARDFRSGSNEQFF; DNA: TGCAGTGCTAGAGATTTCCGGTCAGGGAGCAATGAGCAGTTCTTC
J: TRBJ2-3; size: .; D: .; V: TRBV12-3/TRBV12-4; CDR3: CASTWVFYGGHGTDTQYF; DNA: TGTGCCAGCACCTGGGTATTTTACGGGGGGCATGGCACAGATACGCAGTATTTT
J: TRBJ1-2; size: .; D: TRBD1; V: TRBV12-3/TRBV12-4; CDR3: CASSTRGRVPHGYTF; DNA: TGTGCCAGCAGTACAAGGGGGCGCGTACCCCATGGCTACACCTTC
J: TRBJ1-2; size: .; D: .; V: TRBV7-2; CDR3: CASSTTWVAGLYGYTF; DNA: TGTGCCAGCTCTACTACCTGGGTGGCGGGTCTTTATGGCTACACCTTC
J: TRBJ2-1; size: .; D: TRBD2; V: TRBV5-1; CDR3: CASSPMGGTSDNEQFF; DNA: TGCGCCAGCAGCCCCATGGGCGGGACTAGCGACAATGAGCAGTTCTTC
J: TRBJ1-2; size: many; D: TRBD1; V: TRBV6-2/TRBV6-3; CDR3: CASSLQGSGGYTF; DNA: TGTGCCAGCAGTCTACAGGGGAGCGGCGGCTACACCTTC
J: TRBJ2-1; size: .; D: .; V: TRBV28; CDR3: CASSLSSVGEQFF; DNA: TGTGCCAGCAGTTTATCTTCGGTAGGTGAGCAGTTCTTC
J: TRBJ2-7; size: .; D: .; V: TRBV27; CDR3: CASSLYDDREQYF; DNA: TGTGCCAGCAGTTTATACGATGACAGGGAGCAGTACTTC
J: TRBJ1-4; size: .; D: .; V: TRBV28; CDR3: CASSLFGTNEKLFF; DNA: TGTGCCAGCAGTTTATTCGGTACCAATGAAAAACTGTTTTTT
J: TRBJ2-1; size: .; D: .; V: TRBV7-2; CDR3: CASSLILGGHEQFF; DNA: TGTGCCAGCAGCTTGATACTGGGGGGGCATGAGCAGTTCTTC
J: TRBJ2-7; size: few; D: .; V: TRBV9; CDR3: CASSDDPNSYEQYF; DNA: TGTGCCAGCAGCGACGACCCCAACTCCTACGAGCAGTACTTC
J: TRBJ2-7; size: .; D: .; V: TRBV9; CDR3: CASSVEPGIYEQYF; DNA: TGTGCCAGCAGCGTAGAACCGGGGATCTACGAGCAGTACTTC
J: TRBJ1-4; size: .; D: TRBD1; V: TRBV20-1; CDR3: CSASTGSNEKLFF; DNA: TGCAGTGCCTCGACAGGGTCTAATGAAAAACTGTTTTTT
J: TRBJ2-1; size: few; D: TRBD1; V: TRBV11-3; CDR3: CASSLPLSRDRAHEQFF; DNA: TGTGCCAGCAGCTTACCCCTCTCCCGGGACAGGGCCCATGAGCAGTTCTTC
J: TRBJ1-1; size: .; D: .; V: TRBV7-2; CDR3: CASSSTMDTEAFF; DNA: TGTGCCAGCAGTTCCACCATGGACACTGAAGCTTTCTTT